This T cell receptor beta chain was found in a study of shared clonotypes between healthy human individuals (TCRdb year 2020). Background on the whole study: The cohort comprised two women and three men aged 18 to 49 years. For each donor, CD4 naive and CD4 memory were each run on three plates, CD8 naive on two plates, and CD8 memory on one plate. To estimate repertoire size and how much clonotype sharing occurs between individuals, the study deeply sequenced the blood TCR repertoires of about 5 healthy adults. To increase sequencing depth and limit assay-specific biases, different laboratories used diverse techniques to prepare libraries and sequence TCR repertoires. Per donor, leukapheresis produced somewhere between about 0.8 and 9 billion PBMCs.

Healthy HIV-negative adults with no recently reported acute infections or vaccinations were included as donors. All donors were Caucasian adults living in Nashville, Tennessee, USA. CD4+ T cells were enriched by magnetic negative selection; naive cells were then positively selected on CD45RA, and the negative fraction formed the memory subset. Blood was collected by leukapheresis, and PBMCs were isolated by Ficoll-Histopaque density gradient centrifugation and then cryopreserved in liquid nitrogen vapor phase. Analytical flow cytometry was used to check the purity and quantity of every magnetically sorted T cell population. From each sorted fraction, genomic DNA was isolated and quantified by UV absorbance on a Nanodrop 2000c. As concerns this clone: Its target antigen remains unknown. Base quality data are lacking; no much larger clone is found one base away.

As encoded in the germline V gene, CDR1 is SGHRS while CDR2 is YFSETQ. The CDR3 runs 16 residues from the cysteine to the phenylalanine. Here the CDR3 DNA is all that survives: 48 bases in frame from base 1. A distance of 12 bases separates the germline ends of V and J, which lose 0 bases and 2 bases respectively. What the study reported, not specific to this receptor: The small number of donors limited the genetic and exposure-history diversity represented. Pairwise subsampling indicated that sequencing depth was expected to affect the degree of clonotype sharing among donors. Even with the large sequencing depth, rarefaction of the sorted-subset datasets indicated that sequencing was incomplete. Larger estimated clonotype richness was generally found for naive subsets than for memory subsets. Higher generation probabilities were observed for clonotypes shared by all four sorted-subset donors than for non-shared clonotypes. Across a few donors, approximately 4.9% of naive CD4, roughly 3.5% of naive CD8, 2.3% of memory CD4, and 0.3% to 0.45% of memory CD8 clonotypes were shared. Sampling was restricted to blood, and TCR repertoires in tissue are likely to differ from TCR repertoires in blood.

Using the deep immunoSEQ assay, multiplex PCR amplified TCR CDR3 regions from genomic DNA. Extracted genomic DNA from each cell subset was spread evenly across all wells of several immunoSEQ 96-well plates, with each plate serving as a replicate. Each replicate PCR for sorted subsets received 200 ng genomic DNA, equal to some 32,000 T cell genomes. The purified libraries were quantified using a Qubit 3.0 fluorometer, sized with a Bioanalyzer 2100, and then quantified again using the KAPA Library Quantification kit. Each immunoSEQ 96-well plate was sequenced on its own single-read 150-cycle Illumina NextSeq 550 flow cell. Per the authors' processing: Because the immunoSEQ output held only junctional sequences and lacked quality scores, the filtering could not match the filtering applied to full-length reads. Sequences were annotated with PyIR, a Python wrapper for IgBLAST v1.9, using IMGT germline references to assign V/J genes and CDR3. Any read was removed if the V/J assignment was weak (E-value above 1e-6), the CDR3 was missing, or the read contained stop codons, out-of-frame junctions, or ambiguous translated residues. V3J clonotypes were defined by identical inferred V gene, J gene, and CDR3 amino acid sequence. The percentage overlap between two repertoires was calculated by dividing the number of shared unique clonotypes by the size of the smaller repertoire. RTK rarefaction, the Chao1 estimator, and Recon v2.1 estimates of unobserved clonotypes were used to assess repertoire richness. Generation probabilities were computed with OLGA for all TCRbeta clonotypes obtained by the gDNA method from a handful of donors. The table was pulled from immuneACCESS by TCRdb, which kept in-frame rearrangements only. Such tables lose some clones; where checked, under half of the loss comes from unresolved V genes, and the rest has no known cause. V, J and clone size reflect that table, while D and trimming were determined from the DNA. The sample table shows roughly 2.2 million clones, and 80% to 95% are seen once. The top ten clonotypes cover roughly 0.36% of the sample.

Sample: naive CD4+ T cells from PBMCs. This specimen's cell subset or site label, interpreted: CD45RA+ positively selected. The clonotype comes from a man aged 18 to 30 in good health. Some clones in this sample may be carry-over from other donors' samples. Recombination joined TRBV5-1 with TRBJ2-1; tentative D gene TRBD1, with 5 bases matching. The CDR3 amino acid sequence is: CASSLAQGGTYNEQFF. The base sequence is TGCGCCAGCAGCTTGGCTCAGGGTGGCACCTACAATGAGCAGTTCTTC.